This TCR beta chain came from a study of blood T cell repertoires in COVID-19. Generated by immunoSEQ multiplex PCR, the TCRdb table keeps only in-frame clones and is missing some. This table has 300,000 to 500,000 clones, roughly 90% appearing once. Clinical histories supplied by participants themselves formed the basis of cohort assignment. Germline V gene lookup returns CDR1 MGHRA and CDR2 YSYEKL. Trimming removed 0 bases at V and 10 bases at J, with 18 bases between. CDR3 length equals 15 residues. Sequencing was done on a sample of PBMCs or T cells enriched from blood (not recorded which). The sequence derives from a woman aged 30 to 39 with acute COVID-19. The chain recombines TRBV4-1 with TRBJ1-2, with TRBD1 as a possible D gene (6 bases). CDR3 sequence (DNA): TGCGCCAGCAGCCAAGATACAGGGTCAGGGGCGTCCTACACCTTC. Amino acids: CASSQDTGSGASYTF.